The rows below give T cell receptor beta chains drawn from one sample of a study of OX40 agonist ivuxolimab in advanced cancers. The protocol was immunoSEQ multiplex PCR, while the TCRdb copy is restricted to in-frame clones and leaves out a portion. The table lists about 77,000 clones, 80% to 90% of them singletons. The input for sequencing was CD4+ or CD8+ T cells sorted from blood, taken in a trial of the OX40 agonist ivuxolimab. The receptor source for this set is an adult with an advanced solid tumor such as melanoma, head and neck, liver or kidney cancer. CDR3s include the opening cysteine and the closing phenylalanine or tryptophan. D genes are given only for firm matches.

D gene	V gene	J gene	CDR3 protein
.	TRBV5-1	TRBJ1-4	CASSLGWTDNEKLFF
.	TRBV6-1	TRBJ2-5	CASSEALVGTQYF
TRBD1	TRBV2	TRBJ2-7	CASSGTASSSYEQYF
.	TRBV7-8	TRBJ2-5	CASSLEEYQETQYF
TRBD2	TRBV6-5	TRBJ2-5	CASSYTQLAGGQTQYF
TRBD2	TRBV6-6	TRBJ2-7	CASRDSGGALYYEQYF
TRBD1	TRBV15	TRBJ1-5	CATSRVRDRSNQPQHF
TRBD1	TRBV28	TRBJ1-4	CASTTPGQGSEKLFF
.	TRBV2	TRBJ1-1	CASNRVVNTEAFF
.	TRBV18	TRBJ1-2	CASSPSETPYGYTF
TRBD1	TRBV5-4	TRBJ2-7	CASSLALGQGSEYF
TRBD1	TRBV5-6	TRBJ2-3	CASSFRQGEGTQYF